Listed here is a single T cell receptor (beta chain). Relative to the germline gene, one junction end is altered; a read error may explain this. Per the germline V gene, CDR1 is SNHLY and CDR2 is FYNNEI. This CDR3 spans 10 amino acids. This sample is part of a study of graft-versus-host responses after intestinal transplantation. The repertoire was sequenced with immunoSEQ multiplex PCR; TCRdb's copy has only in-frame clones and lacks some. The sample consists of 90,000 to 100,000 clones, roughly 88% of them appearing once. The receptor's source is a human patient who received an intestinal transplant, so some T cells may come from the graft donor. The rearrangement links TRBV2 to TRBJ2-5, with D unresolved. Sequencing used PBMCs, obtained 255 days after intestinal transplant. The CDR3 loop is CASREETQYF. CDR3 coding DNA: TGTGCCAGCAGGGAAGAGACCCAGTACTTC.